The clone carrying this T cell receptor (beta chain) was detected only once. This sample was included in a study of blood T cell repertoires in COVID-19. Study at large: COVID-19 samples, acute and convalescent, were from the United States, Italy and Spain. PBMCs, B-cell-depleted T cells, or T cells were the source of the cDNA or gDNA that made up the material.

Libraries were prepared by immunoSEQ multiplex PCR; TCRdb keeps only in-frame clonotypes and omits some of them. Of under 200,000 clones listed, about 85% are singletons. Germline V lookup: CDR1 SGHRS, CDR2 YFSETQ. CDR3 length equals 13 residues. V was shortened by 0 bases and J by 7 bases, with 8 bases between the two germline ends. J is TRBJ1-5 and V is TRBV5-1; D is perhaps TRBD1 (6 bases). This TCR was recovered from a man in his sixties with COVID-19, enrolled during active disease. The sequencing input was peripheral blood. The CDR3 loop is CASSLDGGQPQHF. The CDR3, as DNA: TGCGCCAGCAGCTTGGATGGGGGCCAGCCCCAGCATTTT.